This T cell receptor (beta chain) was obtained from a study of T cell repertoires in cytomegalovirus infection. Overall study context: From public TCR beta signatures came an indication of both CMV infection and matching HLA type.

TCRdb itself ran the reads through MiXCR, one entry per CDR3 protein. The sample holds approximately 770,000 distinct CDR3 sequences, approximately 32% seen once. Trimming pared 4 bases from V and 5 bases from J, leaving 15 bases between. Germline V gene data show CDR1 as SGDLS and CDR2 as YYNGEE. There are 14 residues in the CDR3. With respect to this clonotype: As yet, its antigen is unknown.

This receptor was identified in a human donor in good health (CMV status not recorded). Some clones in this sample may be carry-over from other donors' samples. The chain links TRBV9 to TRBJ2-5, with a tentative D call TRBD1 (5 bases). The sample in question was cultured CD8+ T cells from PBMCs, obtained from culture after CMV antigen stimulation. CDR3 DNA sequence: TGTGCCAGCAGCTTCGACAGTTCCACGGAGACCCAGTACTTC. This gives the protein CASSFDSSTETQYF.